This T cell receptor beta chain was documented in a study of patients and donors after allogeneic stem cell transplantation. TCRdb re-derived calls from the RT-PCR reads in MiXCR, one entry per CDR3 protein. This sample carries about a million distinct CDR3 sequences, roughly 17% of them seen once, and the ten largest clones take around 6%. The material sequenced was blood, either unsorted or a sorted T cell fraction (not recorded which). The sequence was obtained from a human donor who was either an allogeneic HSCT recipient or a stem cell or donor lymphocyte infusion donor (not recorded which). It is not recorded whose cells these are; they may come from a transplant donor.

The CDR3 DNA is TGTGCCACCACCGACGTAATCACAGATACGCAGTATTTT. As protein: CATTDVITDTQYF. This chain joins TRBV27 and TRBJ2-3; D call uncertain. The germline CDR1 and CDR2 sequences are MNHEY and SMNVEV (reference sequence). Trimming removed 10 bases at V and 2 bases at J, with 13 bases between. The CDR3 covers 13 residues.